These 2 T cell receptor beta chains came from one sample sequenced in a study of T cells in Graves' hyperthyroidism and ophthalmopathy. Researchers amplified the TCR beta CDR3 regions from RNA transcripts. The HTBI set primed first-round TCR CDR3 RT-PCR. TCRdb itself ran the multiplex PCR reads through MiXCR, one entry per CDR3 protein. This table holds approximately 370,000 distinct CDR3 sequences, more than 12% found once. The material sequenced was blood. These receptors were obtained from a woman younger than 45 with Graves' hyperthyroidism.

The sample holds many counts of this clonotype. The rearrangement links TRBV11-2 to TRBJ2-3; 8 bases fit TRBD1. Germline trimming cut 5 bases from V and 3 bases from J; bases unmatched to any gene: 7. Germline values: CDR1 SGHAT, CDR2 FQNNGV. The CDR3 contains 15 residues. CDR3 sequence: CASSEDRVTTDTQYF. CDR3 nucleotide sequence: TGTGCCAGCAGCGAGGACAGGGTAACAACAGATACGCAGTATTTT.

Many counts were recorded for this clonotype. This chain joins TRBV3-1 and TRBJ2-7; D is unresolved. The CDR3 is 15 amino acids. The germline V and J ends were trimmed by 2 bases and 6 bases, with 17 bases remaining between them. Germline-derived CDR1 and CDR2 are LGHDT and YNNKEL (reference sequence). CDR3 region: CASSQSRPWVGEQYF. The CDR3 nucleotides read TGTGCCAGCAGCCAAAGCAGGCCATGGGTCGGCGAGCAGTACTTC.